The rows below give T cell receptor beta chains drawn from one sample of a study of blood T cell repertoires in COVID-19. Generated by immunoSEQ multiplex PCR, the TCRdb table keeps only in-frame clones and is missing some. The sample has 87,000 or so clones; 87% are singletons. The sample taken for sequencing was peripheral blood. The receptor source for this set is an elderly woman with acute or convalescent COVID-19. CDR3s include the opening cysteine and the closing phenylalanine or tryptophan. D genes are given only for firm matches. Size values are once, few and many counts, or a class for expanded clones, and some rows have none.

>TRBV10-2|.|TRBJ2-7|.
TGCGCCAGCAGAGACGGGAGTGGCTACTACGAGCAGTACTTC
CASRDGSGYYEQYF
>TRBV4-2|.|TRBJ1-6|.
TGTGCCAGCAGCGCGGCGAGGGCGGGCAATTCACCCCTCCACTTT
CASSAARAGNSPLHF
>TRBV7-3|TRBD2|TRBJ2-1|.
TGTGCCAGCAGCTTAAGGTCTAGCGGGACAATTGGGTACAATGAGCAGTTCTTC
CASSLRSSGTIGYNEQFF
>TRBV7-8|.|TRBJ2-1|.
TGTGCCAGCAGCCTCGGAGGGGTCTTATACAATGAGCAGTTCTTC
CASSLGGVLYNEQFF
>TRBV5-6|.|TRBJ1-2|.
TGTGCCAGCAGCTTGATGGCGTTGACAGAATATGGCTACACCTTC
CASSLMALTEYGYTF
>TRBV5-6|.|TRBJ1-1|.
TGTGCCAGCAGCTCGCGAGGGGGTGAAAACACTGAAGCTTTCTTT
CASSSRGGENTEAFF
>TRBV10-2|.|TRBJ2-3|.
TGCGCCAGCAGGTTAGCGGAGGGCACAGATACGCAGTATTTT
CASRLAEGTDTQYF
>TRBV6-5|TRBD2|TRBJ2-7|.
TGTGCCAGCAGGTTGACTAGCAGCTCCTACGAGCAGTACTTC
CASRLTSSSYEQYF
>TRBV29-1|.|TRBJ1-2|.
TGCAGCGTGATAACTGGTCTTAACTATGGCTACACCTTC
CSVITGLNYGYTF
>TRBV10-3|TRBD2|TRBJ2-1|few
TGTGCCATCAGTGAGTCGACCACTAGCGGGAGGGATGAGCAGTTCTTC
CAISESTTSGRDEQFF
>TRBV9|TRBD1|TRBJ1-4|.
TGTGCCAGCAGCCCCCACTCCGGGACAGGGGGAGAAAAACTGTTTTTT
CASSPHSGTGGEKLFF
>TRBV4-3|TRBD1|TRBJ2-3|.
TGCGCCAGCAGCCAAGGACAGGGGGGCACAGATACGCAGTATTTT
CASSQGQGGTDTQYF
>TRBV19|.|TRBJ1-2|.
TGTGCCAGTAGTATTCGGGGGGGCGGCAACTATGGCTACACCTTC
CASSIRGGGNYGYTF
>TRBV5-6|.|TRBJ1-2|.
TGTGCCAGCAGCGGGGATGGGGGGGCGCGAGGAGGCTACACCTTC
CASSGDGGARGGYTF
>TRBV20-1|TRBD1|TRBJ1-5|.
TGCAGTGCTAGTCCCGGGACAGGGAAACAGCCCCAGCATTTT
CSASPGTGKQPQHF
>TRBV20-1|.|TRBJ1-2|.
TGCAGTGCGTACCCTCCCCAGGGTTACACCTTC
CSAYPPQGYTF
>TRBV28|TRBD1|TRBJ1-1|.
TGTGCCAGCAGTCGGACAGGGGGTACGAACACTGAAGCTTTCTTT
CASSRTGGTNTEAFF
>TRBV7-2|.|TRBJ2-1|.
TGTGCCAGCAGCTTCGTTCGGGGTCATGAGCAGTTCTTC
CASSFVRGHEQFF
>TRBV30|.|TRBJ1-1|.
TGTGCCTGGAGGAGGACAGTGGCTTTCTTT
CAWRRTVAFF
>TRBV30|.|TRBJ1-3|.
TGTGCCTGGAGCTTGAAACAGGGCTCTGGAAACACCATATATTTT
CAWSLKQGSGNTIYF
>TRBV25-1|TRBD1|TRBJ1-2|once
TGTGCCAGCAGTCGAACAGGGGGGTTGGACTATGGCTACACCTTC
CASSRTGGLDYGYTF
>TRBV5-1|TRBD1|TRBJ1-1|.
TGCGCCAGCAGCAAGGGACAGGTCCTCTCCCCTAGGAACACTGAAGCTTTCTTT
CASSKGQVLSPRNTEAFF
>TRBV14|.|TRBJ1-2|.
TGTGCCAGCAGCCAAGTAGCGGGGGTAGGCTACACCTTC
CASSQVAGVGYTF
>TRBV21-1|.|TRBJ1-4|.
TGTGCCAGCAGCAAACCGCAGGGAACTAATGAAAAACTGTTTTTT
CASSKPQGTNEKLFF
>TRBV15|.|TRBJ1-1|.
TGTGCCACCAGCAGTATCAGGGGAGAGAAGGCTTTCTTT
CATSSIRGEKAFF
>TRBV5-1|TRBD1|TRBJ2-6|.
TGCGCCAGCAGCTTGGAGGGGACAGGGGTTGGGGCCAACGTCCTGACTTTC
CASSLEGTGVGANVLTF
>TRBV18|.|TRBJ1-1|few
TGTGCCAGCTCACCACGAAGCGGAACTGAAGCTTTCTTT
CASSPRSGTEAFF
>TRBV2|.|TRBJ1-1|once
TGTGCCAGCAGTGGATCACGGGGTCAGAACACTGAAGCTTTCTTT
CASSGSRGQNTEAFF
>TRBV15|TRBD1|TRBJ2-3|.
TGTGCCACCAGCAGTGCCTCCGGGACAGTCAAAAGCACAGATACGCAGTATTTT
CATSSASGTVKSTDTQYF
>TRBV3-1/TRBV3-2|TRBD1|TRBJ1-5|.
TGTGCCAGCAGCCACTCAAAGGGGGGACAGGGGATTGGTAATCAGCCCCAGCATTTT
CASSHSKGGQGIGNQPQHF
>TRBV7-2|.|TRBJ2-1|.
TGTGCCAGCAGCTTAAGATCGCGGGGACTGGCGTCAGATGAGCAGTTCTTC
CASSLRSRGLASDEQFF
>TRBV21-1|.|TRBJ2-7|.
TGTGCCAGCAGCACTACCCGGGACTGTCTCTACGAGCAGTACTTC
CASSTTRDCLYEQYF
>TRBV29-1|.|TRBJ1-1|.
TGCAGCGTTGATGGAACAGGGTTGAACACTGAAGCTTTCTTT
CSVDGTGLNTEAFF
>TRBV6-2/TRBV6-3|.|TRBJ1-1|once
TGTGCCAGCAGTTACACCCCGTTACAGATGGCTGAAGCTTTCTTT
CASSYTPLQMAEAFF
>TRBV2|.|TRBJ2-2|.
TGTGCCAGCAATGGCGGCTACAACACCGGGGAGCTGTTTTTT
CASNGGYNTGELFF
>TRBV27|.|TRBJ2-5|.
TGTGCCAGCAGTTTGAGGCTAGCGAGAGGGGAGACCCAGTACTTC
CASSLRLARGETQYF
>TRBV7-2|TRBD2|TRBJ2-7|.
TGTGCCAGCAGCTTAGGGACTAGCGGGAGTATCCCCTACGAGCAGTACTTC
CASSLGTSGSIPYEQYF
>TRBV6-5|TRBD1|TRBJ2-1|.
TGTGCCAGCGGACAGGGGTCCTACAATGAGCAGTTCTTC
CASGQGSYNEQFF
>TRBV5-1|TRBD2|TRBJ2-3|.
TGCGCCAGCAGCCGCAGCGGGGGGGCCTATTCAACAGATACGCAGTATTTT
CASSRSGGAYSTDTQYF
>TRBV7-9|.|TRBJ2-2|.
TGTGCCAGCAGCTTAGGTGGACAAACCGGGGAGCTGTTTTTT
CASSLGGQTGELFF
>TRBV7-9|.|TRBJ2-1|.
TGTGCCAGCAGCTACCGCCACGGGATTGGCTCCTACAATGAGCAGTTCTTC
CASSYRHGIGSYNEQFF
>TRBV23-1|TRBD2|TRBJ2-2|once
TGCGCCAGCATTAACTCTCGGCGGGGGAATTACACCGGGGAGCTGTTTTTT
CASINSRRGNYTGELFF
>TRBV18|TRBD2|TRBJ2-7|.
TGTGCCAGCTCAACGGGGAGGGACGAGCAGTACTTC
CASSTGRDEQYF